The clone carrying this T cell receptor (beta chain) appeared a few times. The CDR3 sequence is 14 residues long. With 5 bases clipped from V and 8 bases from J, the junction kept 13 bases outside the gene matches. Per the germline V gene, CDR1 is DFQATT and CDR2 is SNEGSKA (reference sequence). A Clinical Activity Score of at least 3, a NOSPECS grade of at least 4 and a duration under 3 months were recorded in the ophthalmopathy patients. Source material for PBMCs was 10 ml fresh peripheral blood. This sample is drawn from a study of T cells in Graves' hyperthyroidism and ophthalmopathy. About the study: Before treatment of any kind, peripheral blood was taken at initial diagnosis.

Amplified TCR beta CDR3 regions derived from RNA transcripts. Initially, a first-round RT-PCR of the TCR CDR3 employed the HTBI primer set. TCRdb used MiXCR to reprocess the multiplex PCR reads, holding one entry per CDR3 protein. In the table there are a few hundred thousand distinct CDR3 sequences, 17% of which are singletons. V usage is TRBV20-1 and J usage is TRBJ1-2, with 8 bases fitting TRBD1. The sequence derives from a woman aged 18-30 years with Graves' ophthalmopathy. The sequenced sample consisted of blood. Here the CDR3 DNA reads TGCAGTGCTCAGGAACAGGGGGGGGGCTCGGGCTACACCTTC. It encodes CSAQEQGGGSGYTF.